These T cell receptor beta chains were read from a single sample in a study of neurological immune-mediated disorders. One entry per CDR3 protein results from TCRdb running MiXCR on the 5' RACE reads. The sample holds 130,000 or so distinct CDR3 sequences, roughly 3.1% seen once. Sample: PBMCs. All receptors derive from a woman in her twenties or thirties with multiple sclerosis. CDR3s include the opening cysteine and the closing phenylalanine or tryptophan. The D gene is left open where the match is weak. Clone size is not always given. Where it is, it says once, few, many or a class for expanded clones.

cdr3_nt,cdr3_aa,j_call,v_call,clone_size,d_call
TGCGCCAGCAGCTCCCGTCAAGCTACGGAGACCCAGTACTTC,CASSSRQATETQYF,TRBJ2-5,TRBV5-1,many,.
TGTGCCAGCAGCCAAGTTTTAGCGGGAGTGGATACGCAGTATTTT,CASSQVLAGVDTQYF,TRBJ2-3,TRBV3-1,many,TRBD2
TGCAGTGCTAGAAGACTGACGGGGTCCGGGACTGAAGCTTTCTTT,CSARRLTGSGTEAFF,TRBJ1-1,TRBV20-1,few,.
TGTGCCAGCAGCTTATTTCCCTACGAGCAGTACTTC,CASSLFPYEQYF,TRBJ2-7,TRBV7-9,many,.
TGCAGTGCTAGACAGGGCGTCGGGAAGACCCAGAATTTT,CSARQGVGKTQNF,TRBJ1-5,TRBV20-1,.,.
TGTGCCAGCAGCCTTCTCAAGACAGGGTCCAGCACCGGGGAGCTGTTTTTT,CASSLLKTGSSTGELFF,TRBJ2-2,TRBV5-6,few,TRBD1
TGTGCCAGCAGCTTAGAGCCGGGTTCGGGAGGCTACACCTTC,CASSLEPGSGGYTF,TRBJ1-2,TRBV7-2,many,.
TGCAGTGCTAGTGGAGGGTACAATGGCTACACCTTC,CSASGGYNGYTF,TRBJ1-2,TRBV20-1,many,.
TGTGCCAGCAACCCACCCACAGGGGCAGATACGCAGTATTTT,CASNPPTGADTQYF,TRBJ2-3,TRBV7-9,many,TRBD1
TGTGCCAGCAGCGCCGGGACTAGCCGGTCCGAGCAGTTCTTC,CASSAGTSRSEQFF,TRBJ2-1,TRBV12-3/TRBV12-4,many,TRBD2
TGCGCCAGCAGCTTAGAGGGGGATCGGTCCTACGAGCAGTACTTC,CASSLEGDRSYEQYF,TRBJ2-7,TRBV5-1,few,.
TGTGCCATCAGGGGGGACAGGGCCTATGGCTACACCTTC,CAIRGDRAYGYTF,TRBJ1-2,TRBV10-3,.,TRBD1
TGTGCCAGCAGCGTGGACCAGGGGGCTGGCTACACCTTC,CASSVDQGAGYTF,TRBJ1-2,TRBV7-2,many,TRBD1
TGCACCAGCAGCCAAAAACATACAGGGGGCGGTGAGACCCAGTACTTC,CTSSQKHTGGGETQYF,TRBJ2-5,TRBV1,.,.
TGTGCCAGCAGCTTAGTGGTCCTAGCGGGGCGTCACTCAGGCGTGCTGTTTTTT,CASSLVVLAGRHSGVLFF,TRBJ2-2,TRBV7-2,many,TRBD2
TGCGCCAGCAGCGGTGGGTCCAGGGGGAACACTGAAGCTTTCTTT,CASSGGSRGNTEAFF,TRBJ1-1,TRBV5-1,many,.
TGCAGTGCGCCCCATGGGACTACCTACGAGCAGTACTTC,CSAPHGTTYEQYF,TRBJ2-7,TRBV20-1,many,TRBD2
TGTGCCAGCACTATGAGGGCGACCGGGGAGCAGTACTTC,CASTMRATGEQYF,TRBJ2-7,TRBV12-3/TRBV12-4,many,.
TGCAGCGAGCGGGGGAGCTCCTACAATGAGCAGTTCTTC,CSERGSSYNEQFF,TRBJ2-1,TRBV20-1,many,TRBD2
TGTGCCAGCAGTTACGAGTTGATGGGGGGCTACACCTTC,CASSYELMGGYTF,TRBJ1-2,TRBV6-5,many,.
TGTGCCAGCAGCCCGTTGACAGGGGGTCCTCTACAGGGTACGCAGTATTTT,CASSPLTGGPLQGTQYF,TRBJ2-3,TRBV7-6,many,TRBD1
TGTGCCAGCAGCCAAGGTCGGGGGAACACTGAAGCTTTCTTT,CASSQGRGNTEAFF,TRBJ1-1,TRBV14,many,.
TGCAGTGCTAGAGATCTCAGGGGGGTTGGCTATGGCTACACCTTC,CSARDLRGVGYGYTF,TRBJ1-2,TRBV20-1,many,TRBD1
TGTGCCAGCAGTGAAAGGGCCGCTTCTAACAATGAGCAGTTCTTC,CASSERAASNNEQFF,TRBJ2-1,TRBV6-1,many,.
TGCAGTGCTCGATCGCAAGGGGCTGTCCCTGAAGCTTTCTTT,CSARSQGAVPEAFF,TRBJ1-1,TRBV20-1,many,.
TGTGCCAGTAGTATTTCTGGAGTCTGGGGAGATACGCAGTATTTT,CASSISGVWGDTQYF,TRBJ2-3,TRBV19,few,.
TGCAGTGCTAGCTCGCCGGCTGGGTGGGGGCAGTATTTT,CSASSPAGWGQYF,TRBJ2-3,TRBV20-1,many,.
TGCAGTGCGAATACAGGTGACCGTTTCTACGAGCAGTACTTC,CSANTGDRFYEQYF,TRBJ2-7,TRBV20-1,many,.
TGTGCCAGCAGTCCAGTGGGAAGTCGGTCCTACAATGAGCAGTTCTTC,CASSPVGSRSYNEQFF,TRBJ2-1,TRBV12-3/TRBV12-4,many,.
TGTGCCAGCAGCCTACGGGGCCGGGGGGGTCAAAATGAGCAGTTCTTC,CASSLRGRGGQNEQFF,TRBJ2-1,TRBV7-2,many,TRBD2
TGCAGTGCCCCCGGCCACGGGAACACTGAAGCTTTCTTT,CSAPGHGNTEAFF,TRBJ1-1,TRBV20-1,many,.
TGCGCCAGCAGCCAGGACAGGGAACCCAACTATGGCTACACCTTC,CASSQDREPNYGYTF,TRBJ1-2,TRBV4-3,many,TRBD1
TGTGCCAGCAGCTTACTCTATCAGCCCCAGCATTTT,CASSLLYQPQHF,TRBJ1-5,TRBV7-2,many,.